A single sample gave rise to the 25 T cell receptor beta chains below, sequenced in a study of post-analysis software for immune sequencing data. Study outcomes and limitations: There were five TRBV segments more frequent in patients than controls, and TRBV5-6, TRBV5-1 and TRBV20-1 were among them.

No antigen has been assigned to these receptors. The TCR beta cDNA libraries contained unique molecular identifiers. One entry per CDR3 protein results from TCRdb running MiXCR on the PCR reads. The sample has more than 450,000 distinct CDR3 sequences; about 40% are singletons. The sequenced material came from blood. The receptors come from a girl between 5 and 17 years old with multiple sclerosis.

The chain couples TRBV20-1 to TRBJ1-5; the D is unclear. Germline V gives CDR1 DFQATT, CDR2 SNEGSKA (reference sequence). Trimming removed 0 bases from V and 3 bases from J, with 6 bases in between. This CDR3 comprises 13 residues. CDR3 region: CSARDRYNQPQHF. The DNA of the CDR3 is TGCAGTGCTAGAGATAGGTACAATCAGCCCCAGCATTTT.

The chain joins TRBV12-3 or TRBV12-4 to TRBJ2-3, with D uncertain. The CDR3 runs to 15 residues. Trimming left V 6 bases short and J 8 bases short, with 21 bases between. CDR3 sequence reads: CASSRRRELMATQYF. The DNA for the CDR3 is TGTGCCAGCAGCCGAAGACGCGAGTTGATGGCTACGCAGTATTTT.

There are many counts of this clonotype. The V gene is TRBV12-3 or TRBV12-4, the J gene TRBJ2-7; D is unclear. The ends were cut back, 6 bases at V and 0 bases at J, with 6 bases in the middle. The CDR3 is 12 residues long. Here the CDR3 reads CASSSGSYEQYF. The DNA for the CDR3 is TGTGCCAGCAGCTCCGGCTCCTACGAGCAGTACTTC.

The chain carries TRBV12-3 or TRBV12-4 and TRBJ2-1; 9 bases agree with TRBD2. The CDR3 contains 15 residues. V gave up 3 bases and J gave up 7 bases; unmatched junction bases: 7. The CDR3, as DNA: TGTGCCAGCAGTTTGGGCGGGAGGGTTGGAAATGAGCAGTTCTTC. Residues: CASSLGGRVGNEQFF.

V gene TRBV7-2 combines with J gene TRBJ2-7; D gene unclear. This CDR3 region has 14 residues. V was cut by 4 bases and J by 3 bases, with 13 bases left in between. Germline CDR1 SGHTA, CDR2 FQGNSA. The DNA of the CDR3 is TGTGCCAGCAGCTCTCATGCAGGCAACTACGAGCAGTACTTC. Translation gives CASSSHAGNYEQYF.

This clonotype was counted between two and nine times. The chain recombines TRBV5-1 with TRBJ2-3, with 9 positions matching TRBD2. This CDR3 is 19 amino acids long. Germline-derived CDR1 and CDR2 are SGHRS and YFSETQ. J lost 0 bases, V lost 2 bases, and 13 bases had no gene match. In nucleotides, the CDR3 is TGCGCCAGCAGCTTTCATGTGGCTAGCGGGGTCGTCAGCACAGATACGCAGTATTTT. Translation gives CASSFHVASGVVSTDTQYF.

The CDR3 sequence: CASSLRGVNYGYTF. The CDR3 DNA sequence: TGTGCCAGCAGTTTAAGGGGGGTGAACTATGGCTACACCTTC. The chain uses TRBV28 and TRBJ1-2; D is possibly TRBD1 (6 bases). The germline gives CDR1 MDHEN, CDR2 SYDVKM. V gave up 2 bases and J gave up 2 bases, with 9 bases separating them. The CDR3 is 14 amino acids.

The chain joins TRBV7-8 to TRBJ2-2; D perhaps matches TRBD2 (6 bases). Trimming shortened V by 0 bases and J by 5 bases, and 16 bases separated the two germline ends. Germline values: CDR1 SGHVS, CDR2 FQNEAQ. CDR3 size: 17 residues. DNA of the CDR3: TGTGCCAGCAGCTTAGCAGGACCAGGTGGGGGGACCGGGGAGCTGTTTTTT. This gives the protein CASSLAGPGGGTGELFF.

The rearrangement joins TRBV6-6 to TRBJ2-7; D may match TRBD1 or TRBD2 (5 bases each). Trimming cost V 7 bases and J 1 base, with 17 bases left between them. This CDR3 has 15 residues. Per germline, CDR1 MNHNY and CDR2 SVGAGI (reference sequence). Here the CDR3 DNA reads TGTGCCAGCATTTCCGGGACCTTAACTTCCTACGAGCAGTACTTC. The encoded protein is CASISGTLTSYEQYF.

The CDR3 protein is CASSKGRDRESTEAFF. The CDR3 DNA sequence: TGTGCCAGTAGTAAAGGACGGGACAGGGAATCCACTGAAGCTTTCTTT. V usage is TRBV19 and J usage is TRBJ1-1, with 9 bases matching TRBD1. Germline V gene lookup returns CDR1 LNHDA and CDR2 SQIVND (reference sequence). This CDR3 has 16 amino acids. V trimming: 4 bases; J trimming: 4 bases; junction bases outside the gene matches: 10. The full variable domain, with the rest looked up from reference TRBV19 and TRBJ1-1, is DGGITQSPKYLFRKEGQNVTLSCEQNLNHDAMYWYRQDPGQGLRLIYYSQIVNDFQKGDIAEGYSVSREKKESFPLTVTSAQKNPTAFYLCASSKGRDRESTEAFFGQGTRLTVV.

The table lists this clonotype with a few counts. The rearrangement links TRBV12-3 or TRBV12-4 to TRBJ2-5, with 7 positions matching TRBD1. The CDR3 runs to 14 residues. Trimming at V came to 8 bases and at J to 11 bases, leaving 17 bases not matched to a gene. CDR3 loop: CASGNDRAAWEQYF. The CDR3 DNA reads TGTGCCAGCGGAAACGACAGGGCCGCCTGGGAGCAGTACTTC.

This clonotype was detected only a few times. This rearrangement joins TRBV9 to TRBJ2-3; 7 bases align to TRBD2. V lost 3 bases and J lost 0; bases outside the gene matches: 13. CDR1 and CDR2 (germline): SGDLS, YYNGEE. This CDR3 is built from 18 residues. This CDR3 reads CASSALETLAVSTDTQYF. In DNA, the CDR3 is TGTGCCAGCAGCGCACTAGAAACCCTAGCGGTTAGCACAGATACGCAGTATTTT.

This clonotype occurred many times. The junction departs from the called germline gene at one end, perhaps through a read error. Here the CDR3 DNA reads TGTGCCAGCAGCTTCGACAGCTACGAGCAGTACTTC. The encoded protein is CASSFDSYEQYF. The chain is built from TRBV5-1 and TRBJ2-7, with D tentatively TRBD1 (5 bases). The CDR3 extends over 12 amino acids. Germline V CDR1 and CDR2: SGHRS, YFSETQ.

This clonotype was detected a few times. The V gene is TRBV20-1, the J gene TRBJ2-1; 7 bases are shared with TRBD2. V trimming: 3 bases; J trimming: 15 bases; junction bases outside the gene matches: 14. CDR3 length: 13 residues. From germline, CDR1 is DFQATT and CDR2 SNEGSKA (reference sequence). CDR3 residues: CSASPSGGVGRFF. CDR3 in DNA: TGCAGTGCTAGCCCCAGTGGGGGGGTTGGAAGGTTCTTC.

This clonotype was detected only a few times. CDR3 sequence reads: CASSSRTGNYEQYF. In DNA form, the CDR3 reads TGCGCCAGCAGCTCCCGGACAGGAAACTACGAGCAGTACTTC. This sequence joins TRBV4-1 and TRBJ2-7; 7 nucleotides line up with TRBD1. The CDR3 is 14 residues long. Germline V gives CDR1 MGHRA, CDR2 YSYEKL. With 5 bases clipped from V and 3 bases from J, the junction kept 7 bases outside the gene matches.

The J gene is TRBJ1-1, the V gene TRBV6-1; D gene unclear. CDR1 and CDR2 (germline): MNHNS, SASEGT. Trimming took 2 bases from V and 1 from J, leaving 11 bases between them. This CDR3 is 15 amino acids long. CDR3 sequence reads: CASSESSHPNTEAFF. Written as DNA, the CDR3 is TGTGCCAGCAGTGAATCCTCCCACCCGAACACTGAAGCTTTCTTT.

This clonotype was observed once. The chain recombines TRBV5-1 with TRBJ1-1, with TRBD1 identical over 8 bases. The CDR3 has 16 amino acids. V was clipped by 0 bases and J by 3 bases; unmatched bases: 7. Looked up from germline, CDR1 is SGHRS and CDR2 is YFSETQ. CDR3 residues: CASSLATGAPDTEAFF. The DNA of the CDR3 is TGCGCCAGCAGCTTGGCGACAGGGGCCCCGGACACTGAAGCTTTCTTT.

The chain employs TRBV29-1 and TRBJ2-5; possible D gene TRBD2, 6 bases. The CDR3 length is 14 residues. V was pared by 7 bases and J by 5 bases, with 20 bases between. CDR1 is SQVTM and CDR2 is ANQGSEA in the germline V gene. The CDR3 protein is CSARGLAVDETQYF. DNA of the CDR3: TGCAGCGCGAGGGGACTCGCCGTGGATGAGACCCAGTACTTC.

This clonotype was seen only a few times. The chain employs TRBV10-3 and TRBJ2-7, with a weak D call TRBD1 (6 bases). This CDR3 has 15 amino acids. V shed 4 bases and J shed 6 bases, with 19 bases lying between them. The V gene's germline CDR1 is ENHRY and CDR2 SYGVKD. Here the CDR3 reads CAISAEGGSDGEQYF. CDR3 DNA: TGTGCCATCAGTGCGGAAGGGGGATCAGATGGCGAGCAGTACTTC.

Here the CDR3 DNA reads TGCGCCAGCAGCCCTAGACAGACCCAAGAGACCCAGTACTTC. Translating it yields CASSPRQTQETQYF. The chain has TRBV5-1 and TRBJ2-5, with a weak D call TRBD1 (5 bases). This CDR3 has 14 residues. The V gene's germline CDR1 is SGHRS and CDR2 YFSETQ. Trimming left V 4 bases short and J 1 base short, with 11 bases between.

The chain combines TRBV11-2 with TRBJ2-4; no definite D call. V was shortened by 5 bases and J by 4 bases, with 12 bases between the two germline ends. This CDR3 comprises 14 residues. Germline V CDR1 and CDR2: SGHAT, FQNNGV. As DNA, the CDR3 is TGTGCCAGCAGCACCTGGACGGAAAAAAACATTCAGTACTTC. Its translation is CASSTWTEKNIQYF. Using reference TRBV11-2 and TRBJ2-4 for the parts outside the CDR3, the full variable domain is EAGVAQSPRYKIIEKRQSVAFWCNPISGHATLYWYQQILGQGPKLLIQFQNNGVVDDSQLPKDRFSAERLKGVDSTLKIQPAKLEDSAVYLCASSTWTEKNIQYFGAGTRLSVL.

The chain employs TRBV15 and TRBJ1-1; tentative D call: TRBD1 (6 bases). V was clipped by 2 bases and J by 5 bases, with 18 bases between them. The CDR3 runs 16 residues. CDR1 is LNHNV and CDR2 is YYDKDF in the germline V gene (reference sequence). In nucleotides, the CDR3 is TGTGCCACCAGCAGACCTAGCTTACGAACAGGGACTGAAGCTTTCTTT. Its protein product is CATSRPSLRTGTEAFF.

V usage is TRBV5-1 and J usage is TRBJ1-6; D may be TRBD1 (6 bases). This CDR3 is 15 amino acids long. Germline CDR1 SGHRS, CDR2 YFSETQ. V dropped 4 bases and J dropped 7 bases, with 15 bases sitting between them. CDR3 sequence: CASSTKTGENSPLHF. The CDR3 DNA sequence: TGCGCCAGCAGCACGAAGACAGGAGAAAATTCACCCCTCCACTTT.

This clonotype was seen only a few times. The rearrangement links TRBV3-1 to TRBJ2-4; D gene unclear. The CDR3 runs to 13 residues. Germline V gives CDR1 LGHDT, CDR2 YNNKEL (reference sequence). V shed 0 bases and J shed 8 bases, with 8 bases lying between them. This CDR3 reads CASSQEGSDIQYF. CDR3 nucleotides: TGTGCCAGCAGCCAAGAGGGCAGCGACATTCAGTACTTC.

The V and J genes are TRBV2 and TRBJ1-1; D gene unclear. The CDR3 contains 13 residues. Germline V gene data show CDR1 as SNHLY and CDR2 as FYNNEI. V was pared by 4 bases and J by 1 base, with 7 bases between. The CDR3 DNA reads as TGTGCCAGCAGTGTAGTAGAGAACACTGAAGCTTTCTTT. The encoded protein is CASSVVENTEAFF.